This is a list of T cell receptor beta chains from one sample in a study of CXCR3-negative and CXCR3-positive naive CD8 T cells. TCRdb re-called the 5' RACE reads and gives one entry per CDR3 protein, without DNA. Listed are more than 80,000 distinct CDR3 sequences; roughly 0.38% falls within the top ten. The sequencing input was naive CXCR3+ CD8+ T cells from blood. Receptor source: a human donor in good health. Some clones in this sample may be carry-over from other donors' samples. CDR3s include the opening cysteine and the closing phenylalanine or tryptophan.

v_call	j_call	cdr3_aa
TRBV2	TRBJ2-6	CASQGQGAFGANVLTF
TRBV6-5	TRBJ2-3	CASSYVGSTDTQYF
TRBV19	TRBJ2-1	CASSISGGRPHYNEQFF
TRBV7-2	TRBJ2-1	CASSLGLAGHNEQFF
TRBV20-1	TRBJ2-5	CSARRREVEETQYF
TRBV5-1	TRBJ2-7	CASSSGTGVYEQYF
TRBV29-1	TRBJ2-1	CSVGDYDSYNEQFF
TRBV30	TRBJ1-2	CAWDAGAGNYGYTF
TRBV2	TRBJ2-7	CASSAGAGSSYEQYF
TRBV7-3	TRBJ2-4	CASSPYGQGVYGKIQYF
TRBV28	TRBJ2-2	CASDQNGELFF